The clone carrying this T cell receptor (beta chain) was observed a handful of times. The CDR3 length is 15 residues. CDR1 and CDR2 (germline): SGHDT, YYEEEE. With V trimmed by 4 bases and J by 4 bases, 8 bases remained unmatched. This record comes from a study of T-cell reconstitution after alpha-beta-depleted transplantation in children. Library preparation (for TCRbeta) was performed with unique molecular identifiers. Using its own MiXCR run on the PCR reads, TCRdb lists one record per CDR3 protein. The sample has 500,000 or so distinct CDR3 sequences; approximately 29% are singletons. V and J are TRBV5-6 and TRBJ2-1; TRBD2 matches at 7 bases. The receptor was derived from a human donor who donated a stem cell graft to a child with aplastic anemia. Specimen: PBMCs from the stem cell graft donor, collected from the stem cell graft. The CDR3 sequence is CASSPAAGRYNEQFF. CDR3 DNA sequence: TGTGCCAGCAGCCCCGCAGCGGGACGGTACAATGAGCAGTTCTTC.